This note documents a single T cell receptor beta chain sequence. What it binds is not known. Synthesis of TCR beta cDNA relied on 5'RACE template switching carrying UMIs. For each CDR3 protein, TCRdb gives one entry from its re-call of the 5' RACE reads, without DNA. The sample table sets out under 500,000 distinct CDR3 sequences. This entry comes from a study of T cells expressing NK-cell markers. Study-wide background: Repertoire data for TCR beta were derived from sorted T cells (CD3+CD56+NKG2C+, CD3+CD56+NKG2C- and CD3+CD56-NKG2C+). Regarding the study as a whole: The dominant NKG2C+ clonotypes represented about 1.0-7.5% of CD8+ T cells in about six donors. The CD3+CD56-NKG2C+ fraction of a few donors was likewise dominated by these clonotypes.

Germline V gene data show CDR1 as DFQATT and CDR2 as SNEGSKA (reference sequence). CDR3 size: 11 residues. V and J are TRBV20-1 and TRBJ1-2. The sample was blood T cells: a sorted CD56 or NKG2C T cell subset, CD4+ or CD8+ T cells, or bulk PBMC T cells (not recorded which). The origin of this receptor is a woman between 18 and 70 years old in good health. The CDR3 protein is CSARPTYGYTF.